These T cell receptor beta chains were read from a single sample in a study of shared clonotypes between healthy human individuals. Repertoires were generated with immunoSEQ multiplex PCR, while TCRdb's copy carries only in-frame clones and drops some. The table lists 1.6 million or so clones, about 98.5% of them singletons. Sequences were obtained from naive CD4+ T cells sorted from blood. Receptors originate from a man aged 30 to 45 in good health. Each CDR3 is given with its conserved first and last residue. Each record gives: D gene, J gene, V gene, clone size, CDR3 protein, CDR3 DNA. The D gene is left open where the match is weak. Part of the rows lack a size; the others show once, few, many or a class for expanded clones.

TRBD1 TRBJ1-1 TRBV6-1 - CASGLTGKAFF TGTGCCAGCGGTCTGACAGGGAAAGCTTTCTTT
TRBD1 TRBJ2-1 TRBV5-1 - CASSLRMGTGAHEQFF TGCGCCAGCAGCTTGAGGATGGGGACAGGGGCACATGAGCAGTTCTTC
- TRBJ2-3 TRBV5-1 - CASSLVTESDTQYF TGCGCCAGCAGCTTGGTTACAGAATCAGATACGCAGTATTTT
TRBD2 TRBJ2-1 TRBV2 - CASKAGLAGGPFHNEQFF TGTGCCAGCAAAGCGGGACTAGCGGGAGGGCCATTCCACAATGAGCAGTTCTTC
- TRBJ1-2 TRBV28 - CASSQTNRVGYTF TGTGCCAGCAGTCAAACAAACAGGGTCGGCTACACCTTC
- TRBJ2-7 TRBV27 - CASSRDRSFYEQYF TGTGCCAGCAGTCGGGACCGATCATTCTACGAGCAGTACTTC
- TRBJ2-1 TRBV5-1 - CASSLDRGGGLNEQFF TGCGCCAGCAGCTTGGACCGAGGCGGGGGCCTCAATGAGCAGTTCTTC
- TRBJ1-2 TRBV6-5 once CASSWGPDYGYTF TGTGCCAGCAGTTGGGGTCCGGACTATGGCTACACCTTC
- TRBJ1-5 TRBV2 - CASRGLGTSNQPQHF TGTGCCAGCAGAGGTCTCGGGACAAGCAATCAGCCCCAGCATTTT
- TRBJ2-3 TRBV19 once CASSDRGGADTQYF TGTGCCAGTAGCGACCGTGGAGGGGCAGATACGCAGTATTTT
- TRBJ2-5 TRBV5-1 - CASSYQGTQYF TGCGCCAGCAGCTACCAGGGTACCCAGTACTTC
TRBD1 TRBJ2-7 TRBV4-1 - CASGGQGAGEQYF TGCGCCAGCGGGGGACAGGGGGCGGGGGAGCAGTACTTC
TRBD1 TRBJ2-7 TRBV28 - CATSGQGAGEQYF TGTGCCACCAGTGGACAGGGGGCGGGCGAGCAGTACTTC
- TRBJ2-3 TRBV7-3 - CASSPSVGRPTDTQYF TGTGCCAGCAGTCCCAGCGTAGGGAGGCCCACAGATACGCAGTATTTT
TRBD2 TRBJ2-1 TRBV7-9 - CASSYRAGAIDEQFF TGTGCCAGCAGCTACCGAGCGGGAGCTATCGATGAGCAGTTCTTC
- TRBJ2-7 TRBV4-3 once CASSQEGRGYAWYEQYF TGCGCCAGCAGCCAAGAGGGCAGGGGTTATGCTTGGTACGAGCAGTACTTC
- TRBJ2-3 TRBV29-1 - CSVEEVAGTDTQYF TGCAGCGTTGAAGAGGTAGCTGGCACAGATACGCAGTATTTT
- TRBJ2-5 TRBV18 - CASSPESETQYF TGTGCCAGCTCACCTGAATCAGAGACCCAGTACTTC
- TRBJ2-5 TRBV29-1 - CSVGGSFGETQYF TGCAGCGTTGGGGGCTCCTTCGGGGAGACCCAGTACTTC
- TRBJ2-5 TRBV15 - CATSRGTQETQYF TGTGCCACCAGCAGGGGAACCCAAGAGACCCAGTACTTC
- TRBJ1-1 TRBV18 - CASSRFGEMSTEAFF TGTGCCAGCTCACGGTTTGGGGAGATGAGCACTGAAGCTTTCTTT
- TRBJ2-7 TRBV5-1 once CASSLYPAGSYEQYF TGCGCCAGCAGCTTGTACCCCGCAGGCTCCTACGAGCAGTACTTC
- TRBJ1-2 TRBV19 - CASSTPGDGYTF TGTGCCAGTAGTACCCCTGGGGATGGCTACACCTTC
- TRBJ1-4 TRBV27 - CASSYIWGAGEKLFF TGTGCCAGCAGTTATATATGGGGCGCGGGTGAAAAACTGTTTTTT
- TRBJ1-4 TRBV19 once CASSIPAGTGGEKLFF TGTGCCAGTAGTATCCCCGCGGGAACGGGGGGTGAAAAACTGTTTTTT
- TRBJ2-5 TRBV18 - CASSPGSQETQYF TGTGCCAGCTCACCGGGCAGCCAAGAGACCCAGTACTTC
- TRBJ2-7 TRBV19 - CASSETGISYEQYF TGTGCCAGTAGTGAAACAGGAATTTCCTACGAGCAGTACTTC
- TRBJ2-2 TRBV28 - CASSFQSPGVGGELFF TGTGCCAGCAGTTTTCAGAGCCCAGGGGTGGGCGGGGAGCTGTTTTTT